Sequencing of this T cell receptor beta chain was carried out in a study of control samples from healthy donors and cancer patients (dated by TCRdb to 2020 to 2022). To note about this clone: Its cognate antigen has yet to be identified. No much larger clone exists at a distance of one base, and base qualities are not known.

Library preparation used the immunoSEQ multiplex PCR assay. TCRdb mirrors the immuneACCESS table, restricted to in-frame sequences. Some clones are absent from its copies; in checked studies, under half trace to an unresolved V gene, and the reason for the others is unknown. The sample has under 200,000 clones on record, 88% of them singletons. Together, the top ten hold around 5% of the sample. Including the terminal cysteine and phenylalanine, the CDR3 comprises 14 residues. The DNA shown is the 42-base CDR3, in frame from base 1. CDR1 and CDR2, per the germline V gene, are MDHEN and SYDVKM. Trimming takes 7 bases from V and 0 bases from J, and the germline ends sit 13 bases apart.

The sequence was collected from a woman younger than 45 in good health. The chain was built from TRBV28 and TRBJ2-7, with the D gene too uncertain to name. Sequencing used blood. The nucleotides read TGTGCCAGCACTGCTGATTTCAGCTCCTACGAGCAGTACTTC. It translates as CASTADFSSYEQYF. Extended through the reference TRBV28 and TRBJ2-7 proteins, this CDR3 yields the full variable domain: DVKVTQSSRYLVKRTGEKVFLECVQDMDHENMFWYRQDPGLGLRLIYFSYDVKMKEKGDIPEGYSVSREKKERFSLILESASTNQTSMYLCASTADFSSYEQYFGPGTRLTVT.